Listed below are T cell receptor beta chains from one sample, sequenced in a study of CD8+ T cells in alopecia areata. The data were produced by immunoSEQ multiplex PCR, yet TCRdb's version contains in-frame clones alone and is incomplete. The table has approximately 150,000 clones, 40% to 65% seen once. Sequences were derived from CD4+ T cells sorted from blood, sampled at week 0. The receptors originated from a human donor with alopecia areata. CDR3s include the opening cysteine and the closing phenylalanine or tryptophan. Each record gives: V gene, CDR3 length, clone size, J gene, D gene, CDR3 protein, CDR3 DNA. A D gene is named only where the DNA matches it firmly. Clone size is shown for a subset of rows, as once, few, many or a class of expanded clone.

TRBV5-1	16	NA	TRBJ2-1	TRBD2	CASSLPAAGRNNEQFF	TGCGCCAGCAGCTTGCCGGCTGCCGGGAGGAACAATGAGCAGTTCTTC
TRBV7-2	18	NA	TRBJ2-5	TRBD2	CASSSLTSGTRRLETQYF	TGTGCCAGCAGCTCACTTACTTCCGGGACTAGAAGGTTGGAGACCCAGTACTTC
TRBV6-5	13	few	TRBJ1-5	NA	CATGAGPNQPQHF	TGTGCCACCGGGGCAGGGCCCAATCAGCCCCAGCATTTT
TRBV29-1	12	NA	TRBJ2-5	NA	CSVDKGGETQYF	TGCAGCGTTGATAAGGGGGGAGAGACCCAGTACTTC
TRBV6-6	13	NA	TRBJ1-1	TRBD1	CANSDRAGTEAFF	TGTGCCAACTCGGACAGGGCGGGCACTGAAGCTTTCTTT
TRBV18	15	few	TRBJ1-1	TRBD1	CASSPNLPGQGSAFF	TGTGCCAGCTCACCAAATCTGCCGGGACAGGGATCGGCTTTCTTT
TRBV7-3	17	NA	TRBJ2-3	NA	CASSPFRGGTSTDTQYF	TGTGCCAGCAGCCCCTTTCGAGGCGGAACTAGCACAGATACGCAGTATTTT
TRBV7-2	19	NA	TRBJ2-7	TRBD2	CASSPRPSFPSGTRAEQYF	TGTGCCAGCAGCCCACGACCGTCCTTCCCGTCCGGGACTAGAGCCGAGCAGTACTTC
TRBV9	15	NA	TRBJ2-5	TRBD1	CASSVEGTGQETQYF	TGTGCCAGCAGCGTAGAGGGGACAGGTCAAGAGACCCAGTACTTC
TRBV11-2	12	NA	TRBJ2-5	NA	CASSSLQETQYF	TGTGCCAGCAGCTCCTTACAAGAGACCCAGTACTTC
TRBV5-1	15	few	TRBJ2-7	TRBD1	CASSPWTGSPYEQYF	TGCGCCAGCAGCCCCTGGACAGGGAGTCCCTACGAGCAGTACTTC
TRBV15	13	NA	TRBJ1-2	NA	CATSRVEGYGYTF	TGTGCCACCAGCAGAGTCGAGGGGTATGGCTACACCTTC
TRBV7-3	18	NA	TRBJ2-1	NA	CASSLIGGGGLSYNEQFF	TGTGCCAGCAGCTTAATCGGAGGAGGCGGGCTCAGCTACAATGAGCAGTTCTTC
TRBV28	15	NA	TRBJ2-7	TRBD2	CASRRLSGGTYEQYF	TGTGCCAGCAGACGACTCAGCGGGGGAACCTACGAGCAGTACTTC
TRBV4-1	19	NA	TRBJ2-2	TRBD2	CASSQSHVLAGAHTGELFF	TGCGCCAGCAGCCAATCCCATGTACTAGCGGGAGCCCACACCGGGGAGCTGTTTTTT
TRBV29-1	13	NA	TRBJ2-4	TRBD1	CSVEGQGNDIQYF	TGCAGCGTTGAGGGACAGGGGAATGACATTCAGTACTTC
TRBV30	15	NA	TRBJ2-1	NA	CAWSMAGGSYNEQFF	TGTGCCTGGAGTATGGCTGGGGGGTCCTACAATGAGCAGTTCTTC
TRBV18	15	NA	TRBJ1-1	NA	CASSSSEGLDTEAFF	TGTGCCAGCTCATCAAGTGAGGGACTCGACACTGAAGCTTTCTTT
TRBV9	17	NA	TRBJ2-1	NA	CASSLYGVGDIGNEQFF	TGTGCCAGCAGCCTCTATGGGGTGGGGGATATCGGAAATGAGCAGTTCTTC
TRBV30	12	NA	TRBJ1-5	NA	CAWSDREQPQHF	TGTGCCTGGAGTGATAGGGAACAGCCCCAGCATTTT
TRBV29-1	12	NA	TRBJ2-3	NA	CSVLGNGDTQYF	TGCAGCGTCCTCGGGAATGGAGATACGCAGTATTTT
TRBV29-1	14	NA	TRBJ2-7	NA	CSVVPLGRTYEQYF	TGCAGCGTAGTTCCCTTGGGCAGAACCTACGAGCAGTACTTC
TRBV5-1	15	NA	TRBJ2-7	TRBD1	CASSRQGADTYEQYF	TGCGCCAGCAGTCGACAGGGGGCAGACACATACGAGCAGTACTTC
TRBV10-3	15	few	TRBJ2-1	TRBD2	CAISWGGSSYNEQFF	TGTGCCATCAGTTGGGGGGGGAGCTCCTACAATGAGCAGTTCTTC
TRBV27	15	NA	TRBJ2-1	NA	CASSFDPVRGNEQFF	TGTGCCAGCAGTTTCGACCCCGTCCGGGGGAATGAGCAGTTCTTC
TRBV25-1	17	NA	TRBJ2-7	NA	CASSDLRGRGPTDEQYF	TGTGCCAGCAGTGATTTACGTGGCAGGGGACCCACGGACGAGCAGTACTTC
TRBV4-3	17	NA	TRBJ1-2	TRBD1	CASSQDFGDSSYYGYTF	TGCGCCAGCAGCCAAGACTTTGGGGACAGCTCTTACTATGGCTACACCTTC
TRBV11-2	15	NA	TRBJ2-3	NA	CASGEQPASTDTQYF	TGTGCCAGCGGGGAGCAGCCTGCTAGCACAGATACGCAGTATTTT
TRBV30	12	NA	TRBJ2-7	NA	CAWSASGREQYF	TGTGCCTGGAGCGCATCGGGGCGCGAGCAGTACTTC
TRBV5-1	16	NA	TRBJ2-1	NA	CASSFLSLNRAHEQFF	TGCGCCAGCAGCTTCCTGTCCTTAAACAGGGCCCATGAGCAGTTCTTC
TRBV7-9	13	few	TRBJ1-1	NA	CASSLTANTEAFF	TGTGCCAGCAGCTTAACGGCGAACACTGAAGCTTTCTTT
TRBV29-1	13	NA	TRBJ2-3	TRBD2	CSGLAGGGDTQYF	TGCAGCGGATTAGCGGGAGGGGGGGATACGCAGTATTTT